The text below deals with one TCR beta chain. Its specific antigen is unknown. Base quality data are lacking; no much larger clone is found one base away. For CDR1 and CDR2, the germline V gene (reference sequence) lists GTSNPN and SVGIG. V ends up 1 base short and J 8 bases short, with an unmatched junction base count of 8. Counted from cysteine to phenylalanine, this CDR3 has 16 amino acids. Only the CDR3 DNA is retained, 48 bases long and in frame from the first base. The data stem from a study of shared clonotypes between healthy human individuals (dated by TCRdb to 2020 to 2021). About the study as a whole: The cohort included three men and a couple of women between 18 and 49 years of age. For each donor, CD4 naive and CD4 memory were each run on three plates, CD8 naive on two plates, and CD8 memory on one plate. The study deeply sequenced blood TCR repertoires of five healthy adults to estimate repertoire size and the extent of clonotype sharing between individuals. To increase sequencing depth and limit assay-specific biases, different laboratories used diverse techniques to prepare libraries and sequence TCR repertoires. Between about 0.8 and 9 billion PBMCs per donor were obtained by leukapheresis. Results and caveats for the whole study, not just this receptor: Compared with non-shared clonotypes, clonotypes shared by all four sorted-subset donors had higher generation probabilities. Larger estimated clonotype richness was generally found for naive subsets than for memory subsets. Sampling was limited to blood, and TCR repertoires in tissue likely differ from TCR repertoires in blood. Roughly 5% of naive CD4, approximately 3.7% of naive CD8, around 2.3% of memory CD4, and approximately 0.39% of memory CD8 clonotypes were shared across several donors. Even with the large sequencing depth, rarefaction of the sorted-subset datasets indicated that sequencing was incomplete. Pairwise subsampling led to the expectation that sequencing depth would affect the degree of clonotype sharing among donors. The small number of donors limited the genetic and exposure-history diversity represented.

Using the deep immunoSEQ assay, TCR CDR3 regions were amplified from genomic DNA by multiplex PCR. Extracted genomic DNA from each cell subset was spread evenly across all wells of several immunoSEQ 96-well plates, with each plate serving as a replicate. For sorted subsets, 200 to 250 ng genomic DNA, equal to 30,000 or so T cell genomes, was loaded into each replicate PCR. The purified libraries were quantified using a Qubit 3.0 fluorometer, sized with a Bioanalyzer 2100, and then quantified again using the KAPA Library Quantification kit. Every immunoSEQ 96-well plate was sequenced on a separate single-read 150-cycle Illumina NextSeq 550 flow cell. In the paper's pipeline: Because only junctional sequences without quality scores were contained in the immunoSEQ output, filtering matching that applied to full-length reads could not be performed. To assign V/J genes and CDR3, sequences were annotated using PyIR, a Python wrapper for IgBLAST v1.9, with IMGT germline references. Reads with weak V/J assignments (E-value above 1e-6), missing CDR3, stop codons, out-of-frame junctions, or ambiguous translated residues were removed. V3J clonotypes were defined by identical inferred V gene, J gene, and CDR3 amino acid sequence. The percentage overlap between two repertoires was calculated by dividing the number of shared unique clonotypes by the size of the smaller repertoire. Three approaches were used to assess repertoire richness: RTK rarefaction, the Chao1 estimator, and Recon v2.1 estimates of unobserved clonotypes. OLGA was used to compute generation probabilities for all TCRbeta clonotypes that the gDNA method yielded from a handful of donors. TCRdb obtained this table from immuneACCESS and retained in-frame rearrangements with V and J assigned. These tables miss some clones; where compared with another copy, unresolved V genes account for less than half of the shortfall, and the remainder is unexplained. The DNA was the basis for D and trimming; V, J and clone size are from that table. The sample table holds around 2,000,000 clones, of which roughly 95% were seen once. The ten largest clones capture more than 0.1% of the sample.

Healthy HIV-negative adults with no recently reported acute infections or vaccinations were included as donors. Every donor was a Caucasian adult living in Nashville, Tennessee, USA. CD4+ T cells were enriched through magnetic negative selection, after which naive cells were positively selected on CD45RA and the remaining negative fraction served as the memory subset. After blood collection by leukapheresis, PBMCs were isolated using Ficoll-Histopaque density gradient centrifugation and then cryopreserved in the vapor phase of liquid nitrogen. Analytical flow cytometry was used to check the purity and quantity of every magnetically sorted T cell population. Each sorted fraction had its genomic DNA isolated and then quantified by UV absorbance on a Nanodrop 2000c.

Sequenced input: naive CD4+ T cells sorted from blood. The cell subset or site label, as the study defines it: CD45RA+ positively selected. The V and J segments used are TRBV30 and TRBJ1-4, and 12 junction bases match TRBD1. The clonotype comes from a man younger than 35 in good health. The CDR3 loop reads CAWSGSGQGAGEKLFF. In nucleotide form, the sequence is TGTGCCTGGAGTGGTTCGGGACAGGGGGCCGGAGAAAAACTGTTTTTT.